These 17 T cell receptor beta chains were sequenced from one sample in a study of blood T cell repertoires in COVID-19. Clones were read by immunoSEQ multiplex PCR, and TCRdb kept only the in-frame ones, dropping some. Of under 150,000 clones listed, 75% to 80% were seen once; the top ten hold about 9.4%. Sequencing used peripheral blood. The receptors here all came from a woman aged 45-65 years with active or convalescent COVID-19.

The chain has TRBV27 and TRBJ1-1, with 8 bases aligning to TRBD1. The CDR3 totals 18 residues. The germline V gene encodes CDR1 MNHEY and CDR2 SMNVEV (reference sequence). The junction had 15 bases not matched to a gene; V was cut back by 6 bases and J by 0 bases. In DNA, the CDR3 is TGTGCCAGCAGCAGGCAGGGGGCTTCTCGGTACATGAACACTGAAGCTTTCTTT. This gives the protein CASSRQGASRYMNTEAFF.

The rearrangement joins TRBV7-8 to TRBJ1-1, with 11 bases aligning to TRBD1. Germline CDR1 and CDR2: SGHVS and FQNEAQ. The CDR3 has 17 residues. The ends lost 4 bases at V and 6 bases at J; junction bases unmatched: 13. The CDR3 sequence: CASSSPWTGGVVSEAFF. The CDR3 bases are TGTGCCAGCAGCTCTCCTTGGACAGGGGGCGTCGTGTCTGAAGCTTTCTTT.

The chain recombines TRBV10-3 with TRBJ2-7; D unclear. The CDR3 contains 11 residues. V dropped 6 bases and J dropped 1 base, with 4 bases sitting between them. Germline CDR1 is ENHRY and CDR2 is SYGVKD. This CDR3 reads CAISSSYEQYF. In nucleotides, the CDR3 is TGTGCCATCAGCTCTTCCTACGAGCAGTACTTC.

The V and J genes are TRBV10-3 and TRBJ1-2; D remains unclear. Trimming took 6 bases from V and 4 from J, leaving 21 bases between them. The CDR3 length is 16 residues. From germline, CDR1 is ENHRY and CDR2 SYGVKD. CDR3 protein: CAIRDLTEREAYGYTF. The CDR3 coding sequence is TGTGCCATCAGGGACCTAACCGAGAGGGAGGCCTATGGCTACACCTTC.

J is TRBJ2-7 and V is TRBV5-1; 9 bases are a match to TRBD2. The ends lost 0 bases at V and 6 bases at J; junction bases unmatched: 7. This CDR3 has 15 residues. Germline V lookup: CDR1 SGHRS, CDR2 YFSETQ. CDR3 DNA: TGCGCCAGCAGCTTGGAGGGCGGGAGGGCCACCGAGCAGTACTTC. Translation gives CASSLEGGRATEQYF.

V is TRBV4-3 and J is TRBJ2-7; possibly TRBD2 for D (6 bases). Germline V gives CDR1 LGHNA, CDR2 YSLEER. V shed 0 bases and J shed 0 bases, with 15 bases lying between them. CDR3 length: 17 residues. DNA of the CDR3: TGCGCCAGCAGCCAAGAAAGTCGAGGGACTCTCTCCTACGAGCAGTACTTC. This sequence encodes CASSQESRGTLSYEQYF.

The chain uses TRBV11-2 and TRBJ2-1, with TRBD2 matching 8 bases. The V segment lost 1 base and the J segment 9 bases; nucleotides outside the gene matches: 2. Looked up from germline, CDR1 is SGHAT and CDR2 is FQNNGV. The CDR3 has 13 residues. The DNA for the CDR3 is TGTGCCAGCAGCTTAGGACTAGCGAGTGAGCAGTTCTTC. It yields the protein CASSLGLASEQFF.

The chain carries TRBV2 and TRBJ2-5; 8 bases agree with TRBD2. Unmatched junction bases numbered 3, after V lost 8 bases and J lost 4 bases. CDR3 size: 12 residues. Germline lookup yields CDR1 SNHLY and CDR2 FYNNEI. The CDR3 nucleotides read TGTGCCAGCCTAAGCGGGAGAGAGACCCAGTACTTC. Translated: CASLSGRETQYF.

V and J are TRBV6-5 and TRBJ2-7; TRBD1 matches at 7 bases. Trimming removed 6 bases from V and 3 bases from J; junction bases left unmatched: 11. CDR3 length: 15 residues. The germline V gene has CDR1 MNHEY and CDR2 SVGAGI. The CDR3 loop reads CASSVDRVWDYEQYF. CDR3 nucleotide sequence: TGTGCCAGCAGCGTCGACAGGGTATGGGACTACGAGCAGTACTTC.

This chain uses TRBV2 with TRBJ1-2, with D hard to call. Trimming cost V 4 bases and J 0 bases, with 18 bases left between them. The V gene's germline CDR1 is SNHLY and CDR2 FYNNEI. This CDR3 region has 17 residues. The CDR3, as DNA: TGTGCCAGCAGTGTGGAACAGTACTCCCAAGCTAACTATGGCTACACCTTC. It yields the protein CASSVEQYSQANYGYTF.

The chain joins TRBV5-1 to TRBJ2-5, with 13 bases identical to TRBD2. V gave up 2 bases and J gave up 5 bases; unmatched junction bases: 15. CDR3 size: 19 residues. Per germline, CDR1 SGHRS and CDR2 YFSETQ. For the CDR3, the DNA is TGCGCCAGCAGCTTCGTCTCCCTTACTAGCGGGGGGGCATTGGAGACCCAGTACTTC. This sequence encodes CASSFVSLTSGGALETQYF.

This chain joins TRBV28 and TRBJ2-5; TRBD1 matches 9 bases. The CDR3 consists of 14 residues. Germline V lookup: CDR1 MDHEN, CDR2 SYDVKM. V lost 8 bases to trimming and J lost 9 bases; unmatched junction nucleotides: 13. CDR3 sequence reads: CASRTGEAWGAQYF. The DNA of the CDR3 is TGTGCCAGCCGGACAGGGGAGGCGTGGGGGGCCCAGTACTTC.

The chain recombines TRBV7-8 with TRBJ1-2, with D maybe TRBD1 (6 bases). Germline lookup yields CDR1 SGHVS and CDR2 FQNEAQ. The CDR3 length is 16 residues. The V gene lost 1 base and the J gene lost 3 bases, with 15 bases spanning the gap. The CDR3 DNA reads as TGTGCCAGCAGCTTAGTAGGGGGGGAGGCGGACTATGGCTACACCTTC. It codes for CASSLVGGEADYGYTF.

This clone came up a few times. V gene TRBV19 combines with J gene TRBJ1-5; 7 nucleotides align to TRBD1. Germline V gene data show CDR1 as LNHDA and CDR2 as SQIVND (reference sequence). The CDR3 totals 14 residues. V shed 4 bases, J shed 4 bases, and the junction held 4 bases outside the gene matches. The CDR3 nucleotides are TGTGCCAGTAGTACCGGGACAGTTAATCAGCCCCAGCATTTT. Its translation: CASSTGTVNQPQHF.

This clone came up once. The chain combines TRBV30 with TRBJ2-5; tentative D call: TRBD2 (5 bases). Trimming cost V 4 bases and J 7 bases, with 22 bases left between them. CDR1 and CDR2 from the germline V gene are GTSNPN and SVGIG (reference sequence). The length of the CDR3 is 15 residues. CDR3 in amino acids: CAWNEGTRKLGTQYF. Written as DNA, the CDR3 is TGTGCCTGGAACGAGGGCACTAGGAAACTGGGGACCCAGTACTTC.

The count of this clone is one. CDR3 residues: CASSIEGQGSRYGYTF. The CDR3 DNA follows: TGTGCCAGTAGTATAGAGGGGCAGGGCTCACGGTATGGCTACACCTTC. The rearrangement links TRBV19 to TRBJ1-2; D possibly corresponds to TRBD1 (5 bases). The CDR3 has 16 amino acids. Trimming pared 0 bases from V and 5 bases from J, leaving 16 bases between. The germline V gene has CDR1 LNHDA and CDR2 SQIVND (reference sequence).

This chain links TRBV29-1 with TRBJ1-2; D remains ambiguous. Trimming removed 3 bases from V and 7 bases from J, with 12 bases in between. CDR3 length equals 12 residues. Per germline, CDR1 SQVTM and CDR2 ANQGSEA. As DNA, the CDR3 is TGCAGCGTTGATGGAGGCTACGGTGGCTACACCTTC. Translating it yields CSVDGGYGGYTF.